A single sample is the source of the 13 T cell receptor beta chains below, sequenced in a study of technical replicates of blood from a few donors. Method: immunoSEQ multiplex PCR; TCRdb's copy keeps in-frame clones and lacks some. The table lists more than 55,000 clones, about 90% of them singletons, with approximately 0.4% in the top ten. What was sequenced was T cells isolated from PBMCs. These receptors were collected from a human donor in good health.

The chain couples TRBV4-2 to TRBJ1-4; D is ambiguous. The V gene lost 4 bases and the J gene lost 0 bases, with 6 bases spanning the gap. Germline V gene data show CDR1 as LGHNA and CDR2 as YNFKEQ. CDR3 length: 14 residues. CDR3 sequence reads: CASSRGATNEKLFF. The CDR3 region has the DNA TGTGCCAGCAGCCGGGGAGCAACTAATGAAAAACTGTTTTTT.

The rearrangement uses TRBV7-2 and TRBJ1-2; D possibly corresponds to TRBD1 (5 bases). This CDR3 comprises 14 residues. V dropped 5 bases and J dropped 5 bases, with 15 bases sitting between them. Germline loops: CDR1 SGHTA, CDR2 FQGNSA. The CDR3 here is CASSPPATEYGYTF. CDR3 in DNA: TGTGCCAGCAGCCCCCCGGCGACAGAGTATGGCTACACCTTC.

This sequence joins TRBV5-1 and TRBJ2-5, with D maybe TRBD1 (6 bases). V was cut by 2 bases and J by 1 base, with 9 bases left in between. The CDR3 spans 14 residues. Germline CDR1 reads SGHRS; CDR2 reads YFSETQ. The CDR3 loop is CASSFGQSQETQYF. CDR3 coding DNA: TGCGCCAGCAGCTTCGGACAGTCCCAAGAGACCCAGTACTTC.

The chain carries TRBV10-3 and TRBJ1-2; D not resolved. V shed 9 bases and J shed 10 bases, with 15 bases lying between them. Germline V lookup: CDR1 ENHRY, CDR2 SYGVKD. The CDR3 totals 11 residues. The CDR3 DNA sequence: TGTGCCATAATACGGGAAAAAGCCTACACCTTC. Translating gives CAIIREKAYTF.

The gene calls are TRBV5-4 and TRBJ1-1; TRBD1 might be the D (6 bases). Germline V CDR1 and CDR2: SGHNT, YYREEE (reference sequence). Trimming took off 0 bases at V and 1 base at J, with 13 bases between the two ends. CDR3 length: 16 amino acids. CDR3 bases: TGTGCCAGCAGCTTGGATTTCACAGGGAGGAACACTGAAGCTTTCTTT. It encodes CASSLDFTGRNTEAFF. Full variable domain (rest looked up from reference TRBV5-4 and TRBJ1-1): ETGVTQSPTHLIKTRGQQVTLRCSSQSGHNTVSWYQQALGQGPQFIFQYYREEENGRGNFPPRFSGLQFPNYSSELNVNALELDDSALYLCASSLDFTGRNTEAFFGQGTRLTVV.

In nucleotides, the CDR3 is TGTGCCAGCAGCTCACCGGGACAGGGTCACACCGGGGAGCTGTTTTTT. As protein: CASSSPGQGHTGELFF. This rearrangement joins TRBV5-6 to TRBJ2-2, with TRBD1 matching 9 bases. Germline V gene data show CDR1 as SGHDT and CDR2 as YYEEEE. V was pared by 3 bases and J by 3 bases, with 6 bases of the junction left unmatched. The CDR3 length is 16 residues.

The V gene is TRBV29-1, the J gene TRBJ1-2; 7 bases agree with TRBD1. The CDR3 runs 11 residues. Germline values: CDR1 SQVTM, CDR2 ANQGSEA. Losses at the gene ends were 5 bases for V and 8 bases for J; bases not matched to a gene: 5. CDR3 in amino acids: CSVLGQRGYTF. CDR3 sequence (DNA): TGCAGCGTTTTGGGACAGAGAGGCTACACCTTC.

The gene calls are TRBV5-1 and TRBJ2-7, with TRBD2 matching 10 bases. V lost 4 bases and J lost 7; bases outside the gene matches: 8. The germline V gene encodes CDR1 SGHRS and CDR2 YFSETQ. The CDR3 covers 14 residues. CDR3 region: CASSPTSGIHEQYF. CDR3 DNA sequence: TGCGCCAGCAGCCCCACTAGCGGGATACATGAGCAGTACTTC.

The CDR3 DNA reads TGTGCCAGCAGCTTCCCCGGGACAGGGAGAGATACGCAGTATTTT. This gives the protein CASSFPGTGRDTQYF. The genes are TRBV7-6 and TRBJ2-3; TRBD1 aligns across 9 bases. Trimming removed 3 bases from V and 5 bases from J; junction bases left unmatched: 6. The germline gives CDR1 SGHVS, CDR2 FNYEAQ. CDR3 size: 15 residues.

The chain is built from TRBV30 and TRBJ2-7, with D possibly TRBD2 on 7 matching bases. Germline V CDR1 and CDR2: GTSNPN, SVGIG (reference sequence). V was clipped by 3 bases and J by 3 bases, with 15 bases between them. This CDR3 is built from 14 residues. CDR3 loop: CAWSPGRGVYEQYF. The CDR3 DNA reads TGTGCCTGGAGCCCGGGGAGGGGGGTCTACGAGCAGTACTTC.

The rearrangement uses TRBV5-1 and TRBJ1-3; D is undetermined. The V end was cut by 4 bases, the J end by 0 bases, with 17 bases between. The CDR3 consists of 17 residues. The germline CDR1 and CDR2 sequences are SGHRS and YFSETQ. CDR3 in amino acids: CASSQRLSGSSGNTIYF. The CDR3 DNA is TGCGCCAGCAGCCAACGGTTATCCGGGTCCTCTGGAAACACCATATATTTT.

The rearrangement links TRBV2 to TRBJ2-5, with TRBD2 as a possible D gene (6 bases). CDR1 is SNHLY, CDR2 FYNNEI, per germline. The CDR3 is 14 residues long. V dropped 6 bases and J dropped 4 bases, with 15 bases sitting between them. The CDR3 DNA follows: TGTGCCAGCAGGGGAGGACCGGCGGGAGAGACCCAGTACTTC. Protein product: CASRGGPAGETQYF.

This clone occurred once. The chain uses TRBV9 and TRBJ2-3; no definite D call. Germline CDR1 reads SGDLS; CDR2 reads YYNGEE. Trimming pared 4 bases from V and 0 bases from J, leaving 15 bases between. The CDR3 is 16 residues long. As DNA, the CDR3 is TGTGCCAGCAGCCCGAGCCCCCTAGGTAGCACAGATACGCAGTATTTT. This codes for CASSPSPLGSTDTQYF.